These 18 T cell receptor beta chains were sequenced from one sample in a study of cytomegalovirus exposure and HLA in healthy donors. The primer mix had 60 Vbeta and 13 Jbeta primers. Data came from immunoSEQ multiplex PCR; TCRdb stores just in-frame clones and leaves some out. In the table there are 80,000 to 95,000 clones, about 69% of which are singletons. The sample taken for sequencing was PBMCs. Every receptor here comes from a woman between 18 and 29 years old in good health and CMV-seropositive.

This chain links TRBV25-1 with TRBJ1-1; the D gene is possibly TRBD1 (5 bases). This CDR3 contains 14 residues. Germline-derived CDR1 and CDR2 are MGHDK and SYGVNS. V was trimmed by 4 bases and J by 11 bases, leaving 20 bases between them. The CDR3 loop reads CASSVGTGPVGAFF. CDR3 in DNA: TGTGCCAGCAGTGTAGGCACAGGCCCTGTTGGGGCTTTCTTT.

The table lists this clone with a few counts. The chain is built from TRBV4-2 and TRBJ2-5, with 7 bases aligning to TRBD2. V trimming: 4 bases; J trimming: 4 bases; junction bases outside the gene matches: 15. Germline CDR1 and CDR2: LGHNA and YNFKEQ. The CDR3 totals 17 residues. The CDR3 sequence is CASSRAAGRLGGETQYF. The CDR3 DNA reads TGTGCCAGCAGCCGGGCAGCGGGAAGGTTAGGAGGAGAGACCCAGTACTTC.

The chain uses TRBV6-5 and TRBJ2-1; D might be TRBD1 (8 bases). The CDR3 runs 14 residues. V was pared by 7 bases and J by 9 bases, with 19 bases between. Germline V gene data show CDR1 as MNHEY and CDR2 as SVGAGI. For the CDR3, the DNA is TGTGCCAGCACTAGACAGGGGACGGGGGGTGAGCAGTTCTTC. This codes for CASTRQGTGGEQFF.

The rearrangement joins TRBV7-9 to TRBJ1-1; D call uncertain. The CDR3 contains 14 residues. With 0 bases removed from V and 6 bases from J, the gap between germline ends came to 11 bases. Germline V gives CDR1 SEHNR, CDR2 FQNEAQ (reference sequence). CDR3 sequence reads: CASSLAGRVAEAFF. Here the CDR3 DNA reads TGTGCCAGCAGCTTAGCAGGGAGGGTCGCTGAAGCTTTCTTT.

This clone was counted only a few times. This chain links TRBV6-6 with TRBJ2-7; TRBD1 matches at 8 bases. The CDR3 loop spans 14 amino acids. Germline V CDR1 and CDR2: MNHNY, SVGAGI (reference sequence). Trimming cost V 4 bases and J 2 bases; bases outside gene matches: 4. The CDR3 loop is CASSSRQGTYEQYF. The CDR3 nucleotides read TGTGCCAGCAGTTCCAGACAGGGGACCTACGAGCAGTACTTC.

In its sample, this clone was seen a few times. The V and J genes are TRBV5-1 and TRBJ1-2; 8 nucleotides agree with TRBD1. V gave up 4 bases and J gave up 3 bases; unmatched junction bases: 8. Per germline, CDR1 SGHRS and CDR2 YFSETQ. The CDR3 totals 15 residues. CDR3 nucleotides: TGCGCCAGCAGCCAAGCAGGGGGCCGTGACTATGGCTACACCTTC. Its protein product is CASSQAGGRDYGYTF.

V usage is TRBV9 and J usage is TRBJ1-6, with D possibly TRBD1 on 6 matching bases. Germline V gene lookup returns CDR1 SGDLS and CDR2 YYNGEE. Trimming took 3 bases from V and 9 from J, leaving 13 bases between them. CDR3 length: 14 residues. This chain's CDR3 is CASSGNREGSPLHF. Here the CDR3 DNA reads TGTGCCAGCAGCGGGAACAGGGAAGGTTCACCCCTCCACTTT.

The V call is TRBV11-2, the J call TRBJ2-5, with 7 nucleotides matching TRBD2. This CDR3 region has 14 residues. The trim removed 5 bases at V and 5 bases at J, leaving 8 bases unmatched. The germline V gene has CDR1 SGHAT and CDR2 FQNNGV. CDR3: CASSPFPGGETQYF. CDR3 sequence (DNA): TGTGCCAGCAGCCCCTTCCCGGGAGGTGAGACCCAGTACTTC.

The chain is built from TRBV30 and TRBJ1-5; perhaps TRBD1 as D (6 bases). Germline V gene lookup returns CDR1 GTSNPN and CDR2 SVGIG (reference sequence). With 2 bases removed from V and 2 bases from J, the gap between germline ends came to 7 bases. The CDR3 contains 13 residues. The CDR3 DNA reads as TGTGCCTGGAGTCGACAGGGCAATCAGCCCCAGCATTTT. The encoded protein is CAWSRQGNQPQHF.

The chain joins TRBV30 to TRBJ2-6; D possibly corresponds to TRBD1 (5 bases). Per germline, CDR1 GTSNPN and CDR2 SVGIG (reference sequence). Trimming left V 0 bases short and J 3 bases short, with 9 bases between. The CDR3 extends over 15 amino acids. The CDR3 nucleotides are TGTGCCTGGAGTGTAGGGGCAGGTGGGGCCAACGTCCTGACTTTC. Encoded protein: CAWSVGAGGANVLTF.

The CDR3 DNA follows: TGTGCCAGCACTCAAGTCGGCGCGGGGTATGGCTACACCTTC. Amino acids: CASTQVGAGYGYTF. V is TRBV9 and J is TRBJ1-2; D uncertain. This CDR3 contains 14 residues. Germline loops: CDR1 SGDLS, CDR2 YYNGEE. Trimming stripped 6 bases from V and 5 bases from J, with 17 bases between.

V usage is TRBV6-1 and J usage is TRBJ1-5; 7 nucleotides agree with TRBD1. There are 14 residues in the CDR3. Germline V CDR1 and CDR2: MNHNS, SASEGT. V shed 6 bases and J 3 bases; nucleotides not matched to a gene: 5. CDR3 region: CASRDRLNNQPQHF. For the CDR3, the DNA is TGTGCCAGCAGGGACAGGTTAAACAATCAGCCCCAGCATTTT.

The CDR3 bases are TGCGCCAGCAGCCAAGAGGGACAGGGTATCGGTGGCTACACCTTC. Translating it yields CASSQEGQGIGGYTF. The rearrangement joins TRBV4-1 to TRBJ1-2, with 9 nucleotides matching TRBD1. CDR1 and CDR2 (germline): MGHRA, YSYEKL. With V trimmed by 0 bases and J by 7 bases, 6 bases remained unmatched. The CDR3 totals 15 residues.

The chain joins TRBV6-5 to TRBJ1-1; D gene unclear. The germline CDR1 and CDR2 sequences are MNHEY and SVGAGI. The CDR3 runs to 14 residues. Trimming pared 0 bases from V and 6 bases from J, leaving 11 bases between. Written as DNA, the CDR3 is TGTGCCAGCAGTTACTCGCGCGGAGAGGCTGAAGCTTTCTTT. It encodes CASSYSRGEAEAFF.

CDR3 in DNA: TGTGCCAGCAGCGTCCTTAAGGGGCGGACCACAGATACGCAGTATTTT. This translates into CASSVLKGRTTDTQYF. The chain carries TRBV7-2 and TRBJ2-3; D is possibly TRBD1 (5 bases). The CDR3 spans 16 residues. Trimming left V 5 bases short and J 2 bases short, with 17 bases between. Per germline, CDR1 SGHTA and CDR2 FQGNSA.

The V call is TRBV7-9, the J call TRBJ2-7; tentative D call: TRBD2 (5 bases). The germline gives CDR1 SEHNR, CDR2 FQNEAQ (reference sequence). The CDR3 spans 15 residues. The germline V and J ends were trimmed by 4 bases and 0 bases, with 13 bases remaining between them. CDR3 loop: CASSWPGKPSYEQYF. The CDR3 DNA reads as TGTGCCAGCAGCTGGCCGGGAAAGCCCTCCTACGAGCAGTACTTC.

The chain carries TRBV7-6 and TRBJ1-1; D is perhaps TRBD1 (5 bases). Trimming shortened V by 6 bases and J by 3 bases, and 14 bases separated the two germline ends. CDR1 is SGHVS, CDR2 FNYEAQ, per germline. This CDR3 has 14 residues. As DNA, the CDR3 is TGTGCCAGCAGTCAAGGGGCGAGTTACACTGAAGCTTTCTTT. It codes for CASSQGASYTEAFF.

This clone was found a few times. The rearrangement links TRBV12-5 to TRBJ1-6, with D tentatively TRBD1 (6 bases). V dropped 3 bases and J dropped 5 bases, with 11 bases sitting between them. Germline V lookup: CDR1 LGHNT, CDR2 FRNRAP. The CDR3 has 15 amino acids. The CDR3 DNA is TGTGCTAGTGGTTTAACTACAGGGAATAATTCACCCCTCCACTTT. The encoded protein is CASGLTTGNNSPLHF.